Each of the 19 T cell receptor beta chains below was sequenced from the same sample in a study of glioma-infiltrating T cells. TCR alpha and beta CDR3 regions were amplified from RNA using iRepertoire nested multiplex PCR. One entry per CDR3 protein, called by TCRdb with MiXCR from the multiplex PCR reads. The sample includes 300,000 to 400,000 distinct CDR3 sequences, approximately 42% of them seen just once. The sample comprised glioma tissue, nonneoplastic brain tissue, or PBMCs (not recorded which). The receptor set was obtained from a human donor with low-grade glioma or glioblastoma, undergoing nonglioma brain surgery, or in good health (not recorded which).

In its sample, this clonotype was seen a few times. V and J are TRBV19 and TRBJ2-7; 8 bases are a match to TRBD2. Germline trimming cut 6 bases from V and 2 bases from J; bases unmatched to any gene: 12. CDR1 is LNHDA and CDR2 is SQIVND in the germline V gene (reference sequence). The CDR3 is 16 amino acids. The CDR3: CASSETKRERPYEQYF. CDR3 nucleotide sequence: TGTGCCAGTAGCGAGACCAAGCGGGAGAGGCCCTACGAGCAGTACTTC. Looking up the rest from reference TRBV19 and TRBJ2-7 gives the full variable domain: DGGITQSPKYLFRKEGQNVTLSCEQNLNHDAMYWYRQDPGQGLRLIYYSQIVNDFQKGDIAEGYSVSREKKESFPLTVTSAQKNPTAFYLCASSETKRERPYEQYFGPGTRLTVT.

Of note for this clonotype: Given a much more abundant clone one base away, this may be a read error. The J gene is TRBJ2-6, the V gene TRBV20-1, with TRBD2 matching over 8 bases. This CDR3 is 15 amino acids long. The V gene end was trimmed by 7 bases and the J gene end by 3 bases; junction bases not matched to a gene: 8. CDR1 is DFQATT, CDR2 SNEGSKA, per germline (reference sequence). The CDR3 sequence is CSVTGLGDGANVLTF. DNA of the CDR3: TGCAGTGTAACGGGACTAGGGGATGGGGCCAACGTCCTGACTTTC.

This chain uses TRBV12-3 or TRBV12-4 with TRBJ1-2; D gene uncertain. This CDR3 has 13 amino acids. Trimming took off 4 bases at V and 5 bases at J, with 11 bases between the two ends. The CDR3: CASSWAETYGYTF. In nucleotides, the CDR3 is TGTGCCAGCAGTTGGGCTGAGACTTATGGCTACACCTTC.

A remark on this clonotype: A much bigger clone sits one base away, suggesting this may be a read error. The chain employs TRBV27 and TRBJ1-1; possible D gene TRBD1, 5 bases. Looked up from germline, CDR1 is MNHEY and CDR2 is SMNVEV (reference sequence). CDR3 size: 12 residues. The CDR3 nucleotides read TGTGCCTGCAGTTTTCAAAAGGGGACGGCTTTCTTT. It translates to CACSFQKGTAFF.

This chain joins TRBV20-1 and TRBJ2-1, with 10 bases aligning to TRBD2. CDR1 is DFQATT, CDR2 SNEGSKA, per germline (reference sequence). V lost 3 bases and J lost 3; bases outside the gene matches: 5. The CDR3 extends over 15 amino acids. CDR3: CSASSSGRFYNEQFF. In DNA, the CDR3 is TGCAGTGCTAGTTCTAGCGGGAGATTCTACAATGAGCAGTTCTTC.

To note about this clonotype: A much larger clone differs by one base, so this may be a read error. The chain is built from TRBV28 and TRBJ1-2, with D possibly matching TRBD1 (5 bases). Germline loops: CDR1 MDHEN, CDR2 SYDVKM. The V end was cut by 6 bases, the J end by 2 bases, with 10 bases between. This CDR3 has 13 amino acids. CDR3 sequence (DNA): TGTGCCAGCAGCCCAGGGATGAACTATGGCTACACCTTC. Protein sequence: CASSPGMNYGYTF.

This clonotype was seen repeatedly, ten times or more. The chain has TRBV28 and TRBJ1-5; D unresolved. This CDR3 comprises 13 residues. The V end was cut by 4 bases, the J end by 4 bases, with 8 bases between. From germline, CDR1 is MDHEN and CDR2 SYDVKM. DNA of the CDR3: TGTGCCAGCAGTTCGGACGCGAATCAGCCCCAGCATTTT. It specifies CASSSDANQPQHF.

This clonotype was counted only a few times. The chain links TRBV7-8 to TRBJ2-7; 10 bases map to TRBD1. This CDR3 spans 16 amino acids. Per germline, CDR1 SGHVS and CDR2 FQNEAQ. V lost 5 bases to trimming and J lost 2 bases; unmatched junction nucleotides: 9. The CDR3 DNA sequence: TGTGCCAGCAGCCCGGGGACAGGGGTCATTGCCTACGAGCAGTACTTC. Protein sequence: CASSPGTGVIAYEQYF.

The chain has TRBV20-1 and TRBJ2-1, with a tentative D call TRBD2 (6 bases). Germline V gene data show CDR1 as DFQATT and CDR2 as SNEGSKA (reference sequence). With 3 bases removed from V and 13 bases from J, the gap between germline ends came to 25 bases. The CDR3 spans 15 residues. DNA for the CDR3: TGCAGTGCTAGGGAGGGACTCGGGCGCCAAGAGACCCAGTTCTTC. Its translation is CSAREGLGRQETQFF.

This clonotype was seen more than once but under ten times. CDR3 region: CASSHHRDRGRSTEDTQYF. The DNA of the CDR3 is TGTGCCAGCAGCCATCACCGGGACAGGGGCCGTTCGACTGAAGATACGCAGTATTTT. The gene calls are TRBV11-1 and TRBJ2-3, with TRBD1 matching over 10 bases. Germline CDR1 is SGHAT and CDR2 is FQDESV (reference sequence). V gave up 5 bases and J gave up 5 bases; unmatched junction bases: 19. The CDR3 loop spans 19 amino acids.

The table lists this clonotype with many counts. The chain has TRBV15 and TRBJ2-3, with 14 bases fitting TRBD2. Trimming removed 7 bases from V and 5 bases from J; junction bases left unmatched: 5. This CDR3 spans 15 amino acids. The germline CDR1 and CDR2 sequences are LNHNV and YYDKDF (reference sequence). Here the CDR3 reads CATTPGLAGEDTQYF. As DNA, the CDR3 is TGTGCCACCACCCCGGGACTAGCGGGAGAAGATACGCAGTATTTT.

V and J are TRBV25-1 and TRBJ2-5; the match to TRBD1 covers 8 bases. CDR1 and CDR2 from the germline V gene are MGHDK and SYGVNS. This CDR3 region has 15 residues. After removal of 2 bases from V and 0 bases from J, the junction contained 2 bases not matched to a gene. The CDR3 is CASSEGGQDQETQYF. The CDR3, as DNA: TGTGCCAGCAGTGAAGGGGGACAGGACCAAGAGACCCAGTACTTC. Using reference TRBV25-1 and TRBJ2-5 for the parts outside the CDR3, the full variable domain is EADIYQTPRYLVIGTGKKITLECSQTMGHDKMYWYQQDPGMELHLIHYSYGVNSTEKGDLSSESTVSRIRTEHFPLTLESARPSHTSQYLCASSEGGQDQETQYFGPGTRLLVL.

This clonotype was picked up one time. The chain carries TRBV4-1 and TRBJ1-1; D ambiguous. This CDR3 has 17 amino acids. Germline CDR1 MGHRA, CDR2 YSYEKL. V was clipped by 1 base and J by 0 bases, with 15 bases between them. DNA of the CDR3: TGCGCCAGCAGCCAAGGCCCCCAGTTCACCCTGAACACTGAAGCTTTCTTT. This sequence encodes CASSQGPQFTLNTEAFF.

The genes are TRBV20-1 and TRBJ2-6; no firm D call. Trimming stripped 0 bases from V and 0 bases from J, with 6 bases between. Germline V lookup: CDR1 DFQATT, CDR2 SNEGSKA (reference sequence). The CDR3 spans 15 residues. CDR3 protein: CSARDASSGANVLTF. The CDR3 DNA is TGCAGTGCTAGAGATGCTAGCTCTGGGGCCAACGTCCTGACTTTC.

This clonotype was seen a few times. The chain links TRBV5-1 to TRBJ2-3; D remains unclear. There are 14 residues in the CDR3. Germline loops: CDR1 SGHRS, CDR2 YFSETQ. The V and J ends lost 6 bases and 1 base respectively, with 12 bases between them. The CDR3 spells CASTEQYRTDTQYF. The CDR3 DNA follows: TGCGCCAGCACCGAACAGTACCGCACAGATACGCAGTATTTT.

As concerns this clonotype: A much more abundant neighbour one base away suggests this may be a read error. The rearrangement joins TRBV10-3 to TRBJ2-1; no reliable D call. The CDR3 is 13 residues long. Trimming removed 2 bases from V and 4 bases from J, with 6 bases in between. Germline V lookup: CDR1 ENHRY, CDR2 SYGVKD. CDR3 sequence: CAISENTYNEQFF. The CDR3 coding sequence is TGTGCCATCAGTGAGAACACTTACAATGAGCAGTTCTTC.

The rearrangement uses TRBV7-6 and TRBJ2-2, with a possible D match to TRBD1 (5 bases). With 5 bases removed from V and 6 bases from J, the gap between germline ends came to 13 bases. Per germline, CDR1 SGHVS and CDR2 FNYEAQ. This CDR3 is built from 14 residues. The CDR3 reads CASSPLGDSGELFF. CDR3 in DNA: TGTGCCAGCAGCCCTCTAGGGGATTCCGGGGAGCTGTTTTTT.

This clonotype was detected ten times or more. As DNA, the CDR3 is TGCAGTGCGATTGACAGGGGAGAATGGAGCAATCAGCCCCAGCATTTT. Translation: CSAIDRGEWSNQPQHF. The V and J genes are TRBV20-1 and TRBJ1-5, with 8 bases matching TRBD1. The germline V gene encodes CDR1 DFQATT and CDR2 SNEGSKA (reference sequence). This CDR3 comprises 16 residues. V lost 6 bases and J lost 1; bases outside the gene matches: 11.

V and J are TRBV27 and TRBJ2-1; TRBD1 matches 12 bases. Germline lookup yields CDR1 MNHEY and CDR2 SMNVEV (reference sequence). V shed 3 bases and J 10 bases; nucleotides not matched to a gene: 7. The CDR3 is 15 residues long. In DNA, the CDR3 is TGTGCCAGCAGTTTCGGGACAGGGGGCACCTACGAGCAGTTCTTC. Translated, it gives CASSFGTGGTYEQFF.